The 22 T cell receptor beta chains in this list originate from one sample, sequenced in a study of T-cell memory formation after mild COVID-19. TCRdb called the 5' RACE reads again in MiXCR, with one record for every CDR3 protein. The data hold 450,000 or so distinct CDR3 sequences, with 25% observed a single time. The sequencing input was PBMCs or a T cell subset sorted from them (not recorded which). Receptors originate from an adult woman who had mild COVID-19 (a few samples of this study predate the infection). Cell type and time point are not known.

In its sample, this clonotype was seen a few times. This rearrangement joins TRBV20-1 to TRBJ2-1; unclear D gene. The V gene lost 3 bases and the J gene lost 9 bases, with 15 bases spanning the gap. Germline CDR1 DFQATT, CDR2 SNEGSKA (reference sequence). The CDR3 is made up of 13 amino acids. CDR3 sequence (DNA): TGCAGTGCTAGTAATGTTGGCTCTGGTGAGCAGTTCTTC. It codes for CSASNVGSGEQFF.

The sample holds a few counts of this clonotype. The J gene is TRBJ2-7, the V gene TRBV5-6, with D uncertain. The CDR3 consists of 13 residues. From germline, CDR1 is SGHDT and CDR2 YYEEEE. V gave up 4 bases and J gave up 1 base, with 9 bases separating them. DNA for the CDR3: TGTGCCAGCAGCAGGGTACCGTCCTACGAGCAGTACTTC. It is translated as CASSRVPSYEQYF.

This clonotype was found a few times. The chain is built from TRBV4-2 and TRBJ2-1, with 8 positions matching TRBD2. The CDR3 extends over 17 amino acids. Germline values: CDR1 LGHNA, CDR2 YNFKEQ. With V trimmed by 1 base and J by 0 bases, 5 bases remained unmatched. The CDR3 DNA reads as TGTGCCAGCAGCCAAGTAGCGGGGACGAGCTCCTACAATGAGCAGTTCTTC. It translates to CASSQVAGTSSYNEQFF.

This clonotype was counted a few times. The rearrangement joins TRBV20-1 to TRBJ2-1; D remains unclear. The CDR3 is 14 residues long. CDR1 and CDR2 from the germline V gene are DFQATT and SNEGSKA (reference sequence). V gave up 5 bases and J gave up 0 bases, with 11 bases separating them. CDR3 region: CSASPYRSYNEQFF. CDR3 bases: TGCAGTGCTTCCCCGTATCGCTCCTACAATGAGCAGTTCTTC.

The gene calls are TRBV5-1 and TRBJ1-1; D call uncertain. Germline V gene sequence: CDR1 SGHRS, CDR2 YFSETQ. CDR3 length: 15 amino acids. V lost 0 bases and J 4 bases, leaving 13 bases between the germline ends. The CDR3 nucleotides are TGCGCCAGCAGCTTGGGGCCTGGGGTATCCACTGAAGCTTTCTTT. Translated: CASSLGPGVSTEAFF.

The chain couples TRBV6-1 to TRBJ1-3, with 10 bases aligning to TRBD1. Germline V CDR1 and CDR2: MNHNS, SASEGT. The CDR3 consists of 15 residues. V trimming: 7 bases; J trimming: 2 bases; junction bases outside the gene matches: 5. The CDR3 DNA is TGTGCCAGCACCTCGGGACAGGGGACTGGAAACACCATATATTTT. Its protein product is CASTSGQGTGNTIYF.

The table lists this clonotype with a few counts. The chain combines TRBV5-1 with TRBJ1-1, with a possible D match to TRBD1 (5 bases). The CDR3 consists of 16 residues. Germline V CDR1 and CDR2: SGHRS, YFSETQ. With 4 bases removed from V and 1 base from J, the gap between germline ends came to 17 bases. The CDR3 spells CASSIDLGQTNTEAFF. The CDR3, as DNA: TGCGCCAGCAGCATAGACCTGGGGCAGACGAACACTGAAGCTTTCTTT.

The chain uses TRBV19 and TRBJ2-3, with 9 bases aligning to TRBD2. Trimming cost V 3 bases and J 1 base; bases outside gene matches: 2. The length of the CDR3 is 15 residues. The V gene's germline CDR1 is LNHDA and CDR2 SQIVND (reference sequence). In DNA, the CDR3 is TGTGCCAGTAGTATGGGACTAGCTGGCACAGATACGCAGTATTTT. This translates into CASSMGLAGTDTQYF.

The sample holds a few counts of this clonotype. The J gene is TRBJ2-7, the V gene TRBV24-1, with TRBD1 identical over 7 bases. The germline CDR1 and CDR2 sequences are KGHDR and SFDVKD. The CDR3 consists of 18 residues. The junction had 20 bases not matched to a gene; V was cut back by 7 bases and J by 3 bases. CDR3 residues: CATRGDRDEGIWRYEQYF. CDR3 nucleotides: TGTGCCACCAGGGGAGACAGGGACGAGGGGATCTGGCGCTACGAGCAGTACTTC.

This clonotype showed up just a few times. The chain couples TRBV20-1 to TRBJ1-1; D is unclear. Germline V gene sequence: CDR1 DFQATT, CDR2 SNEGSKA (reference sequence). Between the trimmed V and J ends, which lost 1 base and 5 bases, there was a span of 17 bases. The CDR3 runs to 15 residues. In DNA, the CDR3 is TGCAGTGCTAGAGTTAACATACCGGCGGGGACTGAAGCTTTCTTT. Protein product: CSARVNIPAGTEAFF.

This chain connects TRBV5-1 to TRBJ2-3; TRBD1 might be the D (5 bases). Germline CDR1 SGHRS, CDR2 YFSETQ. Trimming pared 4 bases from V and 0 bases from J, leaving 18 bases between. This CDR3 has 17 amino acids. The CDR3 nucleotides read TGCGCCAGCAGCGGGGCCGTGGGAATTTATAGCACAGATACGCAGTATTTT. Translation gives CASSGAVGIYSTDTQYF.

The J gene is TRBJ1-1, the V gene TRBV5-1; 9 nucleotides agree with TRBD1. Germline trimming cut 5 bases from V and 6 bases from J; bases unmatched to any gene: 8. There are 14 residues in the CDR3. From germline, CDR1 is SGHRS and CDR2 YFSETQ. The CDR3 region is CASSPGTGTSEAFF. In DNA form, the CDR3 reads TGCGCCAGCAGTCCCGGGACAGGGACGTCTGAAGCTTTCTTT.

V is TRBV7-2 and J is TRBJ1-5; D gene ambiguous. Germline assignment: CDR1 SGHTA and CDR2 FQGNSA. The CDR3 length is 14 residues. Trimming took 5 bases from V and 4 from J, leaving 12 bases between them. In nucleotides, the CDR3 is TGTGCCAGCAGCATCCGGGCCTCGAATCAGCCCCAGCATTTT. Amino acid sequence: CASSIRASNQPQHF.

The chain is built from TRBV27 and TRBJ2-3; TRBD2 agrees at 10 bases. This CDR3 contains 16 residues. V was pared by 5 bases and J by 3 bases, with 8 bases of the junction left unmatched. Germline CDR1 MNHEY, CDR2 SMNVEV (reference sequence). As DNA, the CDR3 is TGTGCCAGCAGTAGAGAAGCGGGAGGGCCGACAGATACGCAGTATTTT. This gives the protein CASSREAGGPTDTQYF.

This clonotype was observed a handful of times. CDR3 sequence (DNA): TGTGCCAGCAGCCCACTAGGGAACAATGAGCAGTTCTTC. Its translation is CASSPLGNNEQFF. The V call is TRBV3-1, the J call TRBJ2-1, with TRBD2 as a possible D gene (5 bases). Germline CDR1 LGHDT, CDR2 YNNKEL (reference sequence). This CDR3 is built from 13 residues. V dropped 4 bases and J dropped 5 bases, with 9 bases sitting between them.

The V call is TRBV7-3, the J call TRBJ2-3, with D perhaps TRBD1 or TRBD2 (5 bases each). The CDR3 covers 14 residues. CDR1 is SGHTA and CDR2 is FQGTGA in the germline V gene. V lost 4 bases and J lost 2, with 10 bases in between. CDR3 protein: CASSWGGPTDTQYF. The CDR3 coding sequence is TGTGCCAGCAGCTGGGGCGGGCCCACAGATACGCAGTATTTT.

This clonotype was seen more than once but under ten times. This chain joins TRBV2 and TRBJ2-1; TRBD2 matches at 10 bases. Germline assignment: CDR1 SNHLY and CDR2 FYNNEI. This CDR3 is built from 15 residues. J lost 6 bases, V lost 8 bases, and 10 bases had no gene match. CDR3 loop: CASRPQAGGSNEQFF. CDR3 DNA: TGTGCCAGCCGCCCCCAAGCGGGAGGGTCCAATGAGCAGTTCTTC.

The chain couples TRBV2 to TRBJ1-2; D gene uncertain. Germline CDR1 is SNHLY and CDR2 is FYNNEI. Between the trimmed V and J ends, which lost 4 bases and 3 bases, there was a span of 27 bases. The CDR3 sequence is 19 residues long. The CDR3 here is CASSGEWKRRKGLDYGYTF. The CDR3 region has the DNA TGTGCCAGCAGTGGGGAGTGGAAAAGGAGAAAAGGGTTGGACTATGGCTACACCTTC.

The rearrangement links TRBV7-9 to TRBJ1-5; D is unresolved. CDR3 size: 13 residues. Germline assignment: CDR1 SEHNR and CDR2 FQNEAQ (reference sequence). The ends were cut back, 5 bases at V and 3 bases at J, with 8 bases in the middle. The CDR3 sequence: CASSDQDNQPQHF. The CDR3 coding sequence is TGTGCCAGCAGCGACCAGGACAATCAGCCCCAGCATTTT. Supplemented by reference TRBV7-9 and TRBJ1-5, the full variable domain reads DTGVSQNPRHKITKRGQNVTFRCDPISEHNRLYWYRQTLGQGPEFLTYFQNEAQLEKSRLLSDRFSAERPKGSFSTLEIQRTEQGDSAMYLCASSDQDNQPQHFGDGTRLSIL.

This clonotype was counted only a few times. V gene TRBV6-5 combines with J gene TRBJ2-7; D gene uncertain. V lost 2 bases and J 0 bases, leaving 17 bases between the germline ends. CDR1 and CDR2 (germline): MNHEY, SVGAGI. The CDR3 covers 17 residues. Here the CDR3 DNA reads TGTGCCAGCAGTTACGGCAGGCGGCCTTATAGCTCCTACGAGCAGTACTTC. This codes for CASSYGRRPYSSYEQYF.

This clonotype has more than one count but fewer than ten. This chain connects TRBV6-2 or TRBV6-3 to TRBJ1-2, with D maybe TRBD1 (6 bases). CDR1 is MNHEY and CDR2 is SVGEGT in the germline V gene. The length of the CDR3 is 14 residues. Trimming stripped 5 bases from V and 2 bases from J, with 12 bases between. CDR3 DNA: TGTGCCAGCAGTACCCGACAGGAAAACTATGGCTACACCTTC. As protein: CASSTRQENYGYTF.

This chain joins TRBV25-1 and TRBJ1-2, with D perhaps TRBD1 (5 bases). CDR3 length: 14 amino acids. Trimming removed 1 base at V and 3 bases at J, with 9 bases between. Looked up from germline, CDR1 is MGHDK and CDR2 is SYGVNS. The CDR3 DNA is TGTGCCAGCAGTGAATCCCCAGGGTACTATGGCTACACCTTC. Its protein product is CASSESPGYYGYTF.